These T cell receptor beta chains were read from a single sample in a study of blood T cell repertoires in COVID-19. Profiled with immunoSEQ multiplex PCR; TCRdb holds only in-frame clones, not every one. The data show 200,000 to 300,000 clones, with around 88% seen just once and about 9.3% held by the top ten. The sample comprised PBMCs or T cells enriched from blood (not recorded which). Receptors were obtained from a man in his forties who had recovered from COVID-19. The CDR3 runs from the conserved cysteine through the conserved F or W. The order of the fields is J gene, D gene, V gene, clone size, CDR3 DNA, CDR3 protein. The D gene is left open where the match is weak. Not all rows give a size; the values are once, few, many and, for expanded clones, a class.

TRBJ2-3 | TRBD2 | TRBV4-1 | NA | TGCGCCAGCAGCCAACGAGGACTAGCGGGAACCACAGATACGCAGTATTTT | CASSQRGLAGTTDTQYF
TRBJ1-3 | NA | TRBV7-9 | NA | TGTGCCAGCAGCCTCAGACAGCTCTCTGGAAACACCATATATTTT | CASSLRQLSGNTIYF
TRBJ1-2 | NA | TRBV7-9 | NA | TGTGCCAGCAGCTTAGCCCCACGGAACTATGGCTACACCTTC | CASSLAPRNYGYTF
TRBJ1-6 | TRBD1 | TRBV19 | NA | TGTGCCAGTAAGACAGACCGGGACAGCTATAATTCACCCCTCCACTTT | CASKTDRDSYNSPLHF
TRBJ2-7 | TRBD2 | TRBV4-2 | few | TGTGCCAGCAGCCAAGAAAGGGACTACTACGAGCAGTACTTC | CASSQERDYYEQYF
TRBJ2-1 | TRBD2 | TRBV6-2/TRBV6-3 | once | TGTGCCAGCAGTGATAGGGATCGGGGGGGTCCTTACAATGAGCAGTTCTTC | CASSDRDRGGPYNEQFF
TRBJ2-3 | NA | TRBV7-3 | NA | TGTGCCAGCAGCGTGACTAGGTCGGATACGCAGTATTTT | CASSVTRSDTQYF
TRBJ1-2 | NA | TRBV6-1 | NA | TGTGCCAGCAGTGAAGGGACTTTGGTCTATGGCTACACCTTC | CASSEGTLVYGYTF
TRBJ2-2 | TRBD1 | TRBV13 | NA | TGTGCCAGCAGCTTAGTGGGACAGGGAAGGCGAACCGGGGAGCTGTTTTTT | CASSLVGQGRRTGELFF
TRBJ2-7 | NA | TRBV4-1 | NA | TGCGCCAGCAGCTCAGGGTTCGGCTACGAGCAGTACTTC | CASSSGFGYEQYF
TRBJ2-3 | NA | TRBV5-1 | NA | TGCGCCAGCAGCTTTGGCAGTATCACAGATACGCAGTATTTT | CASSFGSITDTQYF
TRBJ1-4 | NA | TRBV5-1 | NA | TGCGCCAGCAGCTTGGAGTCCGGGGGGCGCGAGGGAAAACTGTTTTTT | CASSLESGGREGKLFF
TRBJ1-2 | NA | TRBV15 | NA | TGTGCCACCAGCAGAGAAACAGCCTATGGCTACACCTTC | CATSRETAYGYTF
TRBJ1-1 | TRBD1 | TRBV6-5 | once | TGTGCCAGCAGTTTAAGGACAGGGGTTCCCTCTTTCTTT | CASSLRTGVPSFF
TRBJ2-5 | NA | TRBV4-2 | once | TGTGCCAGCAGCAGACGTTCAGCCCGGGACTCCGAAGAGACCCAGTACTTC | CASSRRSARDSEETQYF
TRBJ1-5 | TRBD1 | TRBV9 | NA | TGTGCCAGCAGCGTAGGACAGGGGGCAGGTCTCCCCTTGTATCAGCCCCAGCATTTT | CASSVGQGAGLPLYQPQHF
TRBJ2-7 | NA | TRBV5-1 | NA | TGCGCCAGCAGCTTGCGGGAGAGTTGGAGAAGCGAAAACTACGAGCAGTACTTC | CASSLRESWRSENYEQYF
TRBJ2-3 | TRBD2 | TRBV7-2 | NA | TGTGCCAGCAGCTTAATCCCTAGCGGGGGGATAGATACGCAGTATTTT | CASSLIPSGGIDTQYF
TRBJ2-6 | TRBD1 | TRBV19 | NA | TGTGCCAGCCGGGACAGGCTATTCTCTGGGGCCAACGTCCTGATTTTC | CASRDRLFSGANVLIF
TRBJ1-1 | NA | TRBV2 | NA | TGTGCCAGCAGTGAAGGGGCGAGCTCCTTTACGGACACTGAAGCTTTCTTT | CASSEGASSFTDTEAFF
TRBJ2-2 | NA | TRBV9 | NA | TGTGCCAGCAGGGGGGGAAACACCGGGGAGCTGTTTTTT | CASRGGNTGELFF
TRBJ1-6 | TRBD1 | TRBV7-9 | NA | TGTGCCAGCAGCTTAGCCGGGACAGGGGCCTCACCCCTCCACTTT | CASSLAGTGASPLHF
TRBJ2-5 | NA | TRBV5-4 | NA | TGTGCCAGCAGCTTTGGCAGGGCCGGAAGAGAGACCCAGTACTTC | CASSFGRAGRETQYF
TRBJ2-7 | NA | TRBV27 | NA | TGTGCCAGCAGTTTATCGGACAACTCCTACGAGCAGTACTTC | CASSLSDNSYEQYF
TRBJ2-2 | TRBD1 | TRBV9 | NA | TGTGCCAGCAGCGCAACAGGGGGTGAGAACACCGGGGAGCTGTTTTTT | CASSATGGENTGELFF
TRBJ2-7 | TRBD1 | TRBV5-5 | NA | TGTGCCAGCAGCTTGGAGACAGGGCTTTCCTACGAGCAGTACTTC | CASSLETGLSYEQYF
TRBJ2-1 | TRBD2 | TRBV7-6 | NA | TGTGCCAGCAGCTCACGAGGGACTAGCGGCTACAATGAGCAGTTCTTC | CASSSRGTSGYNEQFF
TRBJ1-1 | TRBD1 | TRBV9 | once | TGTGCCAGCAGCGTAGATGGACAGGGGTTCACTGAAGCTTTCTTT | CASSVDGQGFTEAFF
TRBJ2-1 | NA | TRBV20-1 | NA | TGCAGTGCTAGTGTGGGGCGTTGGAATGAGCAGTTCTTC | CSASVGRWNEQFF
TRBJ2-3 | TRBD2 | TRBV5-1 | NA | TGCGCCAGCAGCTTCGGGCGGGGGGGCCAATATAGCACAGATACGCAGTATTTT | CASSFGRGGQYSTDTQYF
TRBJ1-2 | TRBD1 | TRBV12-3/TRBV12-4 | NA | TGTGCCAGCAGTCCCGACAGGGTTTATGGCTACACCTTC | CASSPDRVYGYTF
TRBJ2-2 | TRBD2 | TRBV14 | once | TGTGCCAGCAGCCGGACGGCGGGAGGGATCGGGGAGCTGTTTTTT | CASSRTAGGIGELFF
TRBJ1-6 | NA | TRBV3-1/TRBV3-2 | NA | TGTGCCAGCAGCCAAGTCAGTACAGGGAGTTTCTCACCCCTCCACTTT | CASSQVSTGSFSPLHF
TRBJ1-2 | NA | TRBV27 | NA | TGTGCCAGCAGTTTATCGTTAGGAGACTATGGCTACACCTTC | CASSLSLGDYGYTF
TRBJ2-7 | TRBD2 | TRBV6-5 | NA | TGTGCCAGCAGCCTACAGCGGGGGCCCTACGAGCAGTACTTC | CASSLQRGPYEQYF
TRBJ1-3 | NA | TRBV5-1 | once | TGCGCCAGCAGCCTGAGGGCCAGGACTTCGCTTTCCTCTGGAAACACCATATATTTT | CASSLRARTSLSSGNTIYF
TRBJ2-7 | TRBD1 | TRBV4-1 | NA | TGCGCCAGCAGCCAAGATCAGGCAGGGGGCATCTACGAAGTCAGCGAGCAGTACTTC | CASSQDQAGGIYEVSEQYF
TRBJ2-2 | NA | TRBV5-1 | many | TGCGCCAGCAGCTTAGCCGGGACAATGAACACCGGGGAGCTGTTTTTT | CASSLAGTMNTGELFF
TRBJ2-1 | TRBD2 | TRBV11-2 | NA | TGTGCCAGCAGCTTACGCCGTCTAGCGGGGATCTACAATGAGCAGTTCTTC | CASSLRRLAGIYNEQFF
TRBJ2-2 | TRBD1 | TRBV29-1 | NA | TGCAGCGTGAGGACAGGGGGAGAAACCGGGGAGCTGTTTTTT | CSVRTGGETGELFF
TRBJ2-1 | NA | TRBV11-1 | NA | TGTGCCAGCAAGAGCTCCTACAATGAGCAGTTCTTC | CASKSSYNEQFF
TRBJ2-7 | TRBD2 | TRBV7-2 | NA | TGTGCCAGCAGCGCTAGCGGGGTACACGAGCAGTACTTC | CASSASGVHEQYF
TRBJ2-1 | TRBD2 | TRBV9 | NA | TGTGCCAGCAGCGTAGGGACTAGCACCAACAATGAGCAGTTCTTC | CASSVGTSTNNEQFF
TRBJ1-1 | NA | TRBV9 | NA | TGTGCCAGCAGCGTAGAGTCGGGGGACACTGAAGCTTTCTTT | CASSVESGDTEAFF
TRBJ2-1 | TRBD1 | TRBV5-8 | NA | TGTGCTAGCAGCTTGATGGGGACAGGGGTATTCGCTGAGCAGTTCTTC | CASSLMGTGVFAEQFF
TRBJ2-1 | NA | TRBV13 | NA | TGTGCCAGCAGCTTAGGAGCTAGGAATGAGCAGTTCTTC | CASSLGARNEQFF
TRBJ1-3 | NA | TRBV6-5 | NA | TGTGCCAGCAGAAGGGACATCTCTGGAAACACCATATATTTT | CASRRDISGNTIYF
TRBJ2-4 | NA | TRBV6-5 | NA | TGTGCCAGCAGTTACCTTAGGGGAACCAAAAACATTCAGTACTTC | CASSYLRGTKNIQYF
TRBJ2-5 | TRBD1 | TRBV6-1 | NA | TGTGCCAGCAGTGAAGCATTGACAGGGGGCGGGGAGACCCAGTACTTC | CASSEALTGGGETQYF
TRBJ2-7 | NA | TRBV19 | NA | TGTGCCAGTACTTGGGCAGGTTCCTACGAGCAGTACTTC | CASTWAGSYEQYF
TRBJ1-5 | TRBD1 | TRBV27 | NA | TGTGCCAGCAGTCCATCAGTGAGACAGGGGGGCAATCAGCCCCAGCATTTT | CASSPSVRQGGNQPQHF
TRBJ1-2 | NA | TRBV19 | NA | TGTGCCAGTAGTATAGCTCCGGACAGAACTAACTATGGCTACACCTTC | CASSIAPDRTNYGYTF
TRBJ1-2 | NA | TRBV6-2/TRBV6-3 | NA | TGTGCCAGCAGTCGGACAGAATACAACTATGGCTACACCTTC | CASSRTEYNYGYTF
TRBJ2-7 | TRBD2 | TRBV6-5 | NA | TGTGCCAGCAGTTACTCAGCGGGAGGGCGATACGAGCAGTACTTC | CASSYSAGGRYEQYF
TRBJ1-2 | NA | TRBV19 | NA | TGTGCCAGTAGCCTAGTGCAAGGGACATCCTATGGCTACACCTTC | CASSLVQGTSYGYTF
TRBJ1-1 | TRBD1 | TRBV19 | NA | TGTGCCAGCTCGGACAGGCGATTCACTGAAGCTTTCTTT | CASSDRRFTEAFF